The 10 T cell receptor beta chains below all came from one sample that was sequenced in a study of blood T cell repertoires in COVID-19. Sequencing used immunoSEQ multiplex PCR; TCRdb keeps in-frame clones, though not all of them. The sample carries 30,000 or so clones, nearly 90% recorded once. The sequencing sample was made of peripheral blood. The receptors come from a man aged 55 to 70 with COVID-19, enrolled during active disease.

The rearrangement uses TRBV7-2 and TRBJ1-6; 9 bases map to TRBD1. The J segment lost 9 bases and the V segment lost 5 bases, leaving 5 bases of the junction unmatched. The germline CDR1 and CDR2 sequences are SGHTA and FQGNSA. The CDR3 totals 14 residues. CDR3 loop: CASSVQGASSPLHF. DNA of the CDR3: TGTGCCAGCAGCGTACAGGGGGCCAGTTCACCCCTCCACTTT.

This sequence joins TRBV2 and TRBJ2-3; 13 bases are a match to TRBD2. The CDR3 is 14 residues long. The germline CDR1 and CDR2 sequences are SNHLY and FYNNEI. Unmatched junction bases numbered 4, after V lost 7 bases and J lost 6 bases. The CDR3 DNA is TGTGCCAGCAAAGGACTAGCGGGAGTGGATACGCAGTATTTT. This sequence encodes CASKGLAGVDTQYF. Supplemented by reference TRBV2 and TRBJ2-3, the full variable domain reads EPEVTQTPSHQVTQMGQEVILRCVPISNHLYFYWYRQILGQKVEFLVSFYNNEISEKSEIFDDQFSVERPDGSNFTLKIRSTKLEDSAMYFCASKGLAGVDTQYFGPGTRLTVL.

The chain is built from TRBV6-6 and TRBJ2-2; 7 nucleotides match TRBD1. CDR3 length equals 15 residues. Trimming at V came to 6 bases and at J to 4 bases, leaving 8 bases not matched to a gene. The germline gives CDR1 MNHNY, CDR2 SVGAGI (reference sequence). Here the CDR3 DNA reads TGTGCCAGCAGCCGGACAGGACGTGGCACCGGGGAGCTGTTTTTT. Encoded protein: CASSRTGRGTGELFF.

The chain's CDR3 is CASSPTSAYEQYF. In DNA form, the CDR3 reads TGTGCCAGCAGCCCAACCAGTGCCTACGAGCAGTACTTC. The V gene is TRBV12-3 or TRBV12-4, the J gene TRBJ2-7, with D unresolved. This CDR3 spans 13 amino acids. Trimming shortened V by 6 bases and J by 2 bases, and 11 bases separated the two germline ends.

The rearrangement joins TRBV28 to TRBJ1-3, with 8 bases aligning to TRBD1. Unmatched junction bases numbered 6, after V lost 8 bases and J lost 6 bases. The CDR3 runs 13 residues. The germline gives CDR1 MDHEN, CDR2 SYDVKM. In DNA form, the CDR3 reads TGTGCCAGCCTAGACAGGGGAAAAAACACCATATATTTT. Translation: CASLDRGKNTIYF.

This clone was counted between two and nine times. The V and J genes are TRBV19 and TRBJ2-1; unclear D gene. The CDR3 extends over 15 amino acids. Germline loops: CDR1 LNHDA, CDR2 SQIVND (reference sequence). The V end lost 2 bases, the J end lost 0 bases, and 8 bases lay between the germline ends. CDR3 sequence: CASSIQAHSYNEQFF. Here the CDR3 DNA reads TGTGCCAGTAGTATACAGGCGCACTCCTACAATGAGCAGTTCTTC.

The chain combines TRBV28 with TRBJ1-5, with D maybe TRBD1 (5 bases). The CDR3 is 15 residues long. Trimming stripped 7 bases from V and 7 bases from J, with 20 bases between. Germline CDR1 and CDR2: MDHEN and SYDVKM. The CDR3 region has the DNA TGTGCCAGCACCGCTGGGGGAGGGCGGTGGCAGCCCCAGCATTTT. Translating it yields CASTAGGGRWQPQHF.

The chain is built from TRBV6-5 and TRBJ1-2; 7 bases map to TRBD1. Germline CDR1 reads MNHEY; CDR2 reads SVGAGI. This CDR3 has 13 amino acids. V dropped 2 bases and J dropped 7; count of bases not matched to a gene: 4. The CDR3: CASSYKGAFGYTF. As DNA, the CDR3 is TGTGCCAGCAGTTACAAGGGGGCGTTTGGCTACACCTTC.

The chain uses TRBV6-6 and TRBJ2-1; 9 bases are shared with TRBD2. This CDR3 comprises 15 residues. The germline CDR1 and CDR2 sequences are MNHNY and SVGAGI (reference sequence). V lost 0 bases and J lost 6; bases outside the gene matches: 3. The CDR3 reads CASSYSGLASNEQFF. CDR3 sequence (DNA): TGTGCCAGCAGTTACTCAGGACTAGCGTCCAATGAGCAGTTCTTC.

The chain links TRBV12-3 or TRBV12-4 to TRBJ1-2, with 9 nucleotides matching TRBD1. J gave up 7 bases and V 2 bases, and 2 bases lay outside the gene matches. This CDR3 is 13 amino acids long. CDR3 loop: CASSLTGGGGYTF. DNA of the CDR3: TGTGCCAGCAGTTTAACAGGGGGCGGTGGCTACACCTTC.